The next 29 T cell receptor beta chains were all read from a single sample in a study of human T cells and chemical hapten exposure. Time point specified: patch test 3, about 24 weeks after DPC sensitization. Treatment noted: therapeutic diphenylcyclopropenone sensitization with weekly scalp DPC. TCRdb independently ran MiXCR on the RACE reads; one entry per CDR3 protein. The sample has roughly 69,000 distinct CDR3 sequences, 9.5% to 11% seen once. Sequencing was performed on whole blood, taken in connection with sensitization to the hapten diphenylcyclopropenone (DPC). Receptor source: a woman aged 30 to 39 with alopecia areata. Some clones in this sample may be carry-over from other donors' samples.

V gene TRBV28 combines with J gene TRBJ2-5; weak D call: TRBD2 (6 bases). The CDR3 extends over 17 amino acids. Germline V gene sequence: CDR1 MDHEN, CDR2 SYDVKM. V gave up 5 bases and J gave up 6 bases, with 25 bases separating them. CDR3 DNA sequence: TGTGCCAGCAGTCCCAACCCGACTAGTTTCTCTATTAAGACCCAGTACTTC. It specifies CASSPNPTSFSIKTQYF.

This clonotype has ten or more counts. V is TRBV10-3 and J is TRBJ2-7; maybe TRBD1 (6 bases). The CDR3 contains 13 residues. Germline-derived CDR1 and CDR2 are ENHRY and SYGVKD. Deletions cut 9 bases from V and 2 bases from J, with 14 bases between. This chain's CDR3 is CAIGLPGAYEQYF. The DNA for the CDR3 is TGTGCCATAGGCCTACCAGGGGCCTACGAGCAGTACTTC.

V is TRBV6-5 and J is TRBJ2-6; D ambiguous. Germline V CDR1 and CDR2: MNHEY, SVGAGI. V was trimmed by 4 bases and J by 1 base, leaving 17 bases between them. The CDR3 has 18 amino acids. The CDR3 DNA is TGTGCCAGCAGTTCTCCTTCCTGGGGTGAATCTGGGGCCAACGTCCTGACTTTC. Protein: CASSSPSWGESGANVLTF.

The table lists this clonotype with a few counts. This chain connects TRBV28 to TRBJ1-1; no clear D gene. The CDR3 extends over 10 amino acids. V was cut by 3 bases and J by 11 bases, with 7 bases left in between. CDR1 and CDR2 (germline): MDHEN, SYDVKM. CDR3 amino acids: CASSLDEAFF. The CDR3 DNA reads TGTGCCAGCAGTTTGGACGAGGCTTTCTTT.

This clonotype was seen more than once but under ten times. The chain links TRBV11-1 to TRBJ2-7; a possible D gene is TRBD2 (5 bases). Germline V gene sequence: CDR1 SGHAT, CDR2 FQDESV (reference sequence). Trimming left V 5 bases short and J 5 bases short, with 16 bases between. The length of the CDR3 is 14 residues. In nucleotides, the CDR3 is TGTGCCAGCAGCCCAGGACTGGAGCCCAACGAGCAGTACTTC. As protein: CASSPGLEPNEQYF.

This chain uses TRBV7-2 with TRBJ2-1; D ambiguous. The germline V and J ends were trimmed by 1 base and 8 bases, with 6 bases remaining between them. The CDR3 runs 12 residues. The germline V gene has CDR1 SGHTA and CDR2 FQGNSA. CDR3 loop: CASSLVGYEQFF. In DNA, the CDR3 is TGTGCCAGCAGCTTAGTTGGGTATGAGCAGTTCTTC. Together with reference TRBV7-2 and TRBJ2-1, the CDR3 gives the full variable domain: GAGVSQSPSNKVTEKGKDVELRCDPISGHTALYWYRQSLGQGLEFLIYFQGNSAPDKSGLPSDRFSAERTGGSVSTLTIQRTQQEDSAVYLCASSLVGYEQFFGPGTRLTVL.

This clonotype was observed a handful of times. The chain uses TRBV21-1 and TRBJ2-7; the tabulated D call, TRBD1, remains unverified against the DNA. TRBV21-1 is designated a pseudogene. The CDR3 has 12 amino acids. The CDR3 here is CARRTGGAEQYF. CDR3 DNA sequence: TGTGCCAGGAGGACAGGGGGCGCTGAGCAGTACTTC.

This clonotype was detected many times. The chain couples TRBV25-1 to TRBJ1-6; D gene ambiguous. The V gene lost 3 bases and the J gene lost 12 bases, with 9 bases spanning the gap. The CDR3 contains 12 residues. Per the germline V gene, CDR1 is MGHDK and CDR2 is SYGVNS. Here the CDR3 DNA reads TGTGCCAGCAGTGACGCCGGGGAACCCCTCCACTTT. Translated: CASSDAGEPLHF.

This clonotype has a count of ten or more. The genes are TRBV29-1 and TRBJ2-1; D is unclear. Germline assignment: CDR1 SQVTM and CDR2 ANQGSEA. The CDR3 sequence is 11 residues long. V was cut by 1 base and J by 15 bases, with 13 bases left in between. The DNA of the CDR3 is TGCAGCGTTGAAGGAGTGGAAATTGGGTTCTTC. Translated, it gives CSVEGVEIGFF.

This clonotype was counted ten times or more. J is TRBJ2-1 and V is TRBV18, with 9 bases identical to TRBD2. Germline V gene lookup returns CDR1 KGHSH and CDR2 LQKENI. V dropped 2 bases and J dropped 1; count of bases not matched to a gene: 12. The CDR3 consists of 19 residues. CDR3 region: CASSPFGSGSVGSYNEQFF. CDR3 bases: TGTGCCAGCTCACCATTTGGTAGCGGGAGTGTCGGGTCCTACAATGAGCAGTTCTTC.

This clonotype was counted at least ten times. The rearrangement joins TRBV12-3 or TRBV12-4 to TRBJ1-1, with unresolved D. The ends were cut back, 4 bases at V and 0 bases at J, with 6 bases in the middle. The CDR3 has 13 residues. For the CDR3, the DNA is TGTGCCAGCAGTTCGACGGTGAACACTGAAGCTTTCTTT. The encoded protein is CASSSTVNTEAFF.

V usage is TRBV5-1 and J usage is TRBJ2-7, with D perhaps TRBD2 (6 bases). This CDR3 spans 15 amino acids. Trimming cost V 1 base and J 6 bases, with 17 bases left between them. Germline loops: CDR1 SGHRS, CDR2 YFSETQ. The CDR3 loop is CASSLSERAPFEQYF. CDR3 bases: TGCGCCAGCAGCTTGTCCGAGCGGGCCCCCTTCGAGCAGTACTTC.

This clonotype was observed at least ten times. The V gene is TRBV29-1, the J gene TRBJ2-5; D uncertain. Germline V gives CDR1 SQVTM, CDR2 ANQGSEA. This CDR3 spans 11 amino acids. The V and J ends lost 6 bases and 1 base respectively, with 6 bases between them. The CDR3 region has the DNA TGCAGCGTAAGACCCCAAGAGACCCAGTACTTC. This sequence encodes CSVRPQETQYF.

CDR3 nucleotide sequence: TGTGCCATCAGTGAGTCGGACGGTTATGGCTACACCTTC. Translating gives CAISESDGYGYTF. The J gene is TRBJ1-2, the V gene TRBV10-3, with no clear D. The CDR3 totals 13 residues. Germline V gene data show CDR1 as ENHRY and CDR2 as SYGVKD. Trimming pared 0 bases from V and 5 bases from J, leaving 7 bases between.

This clonotype was recorded at least ten times. J is TRBJ2-1 and V is TRBV29-1; 8 bases line up with TRBD1. V lost 7 bases to trimming and J lost 12 bases; unmatched junction nucleotides: 8. CDR3 length: 11 amino acids. Germline V lookup: CDR1 SQVTM, CDR2 ANQGSEA. CDR3 protein: CSGGPGTGQFF. The CDR3, as DNA: TGCAGCGGGGGTCCCGGGACAGGGCAGTTCTTC.

The CDR3 spells CANRGSYNEQFF. The CDR3 bases are TGTGCCAATAGGGGTTCCTACAATGAGCAGTTCTTC. V gene TRBV24-1 combines with J gene TRBJ2-1; perhaps TRBD1 as D (5 bases). The germline V gene encodes CDR1 KGHDR and CDR2 SFDVKD. V lost 11 bases and J lost 1, with 8 bases in between. This CDR3 has 12 amino acids.

The genes are TRBV2 and TRBJ2-3; D perhaps matches TRBD1 (5 bases). CDR3 length equals 14 residues. Germline V gene lookup returns CDR1 SNHLY and CDR2 FYNNEI. Trimming removed 2 bases from V and 7 bases from J, with 13 bases in between. The CDR3 sequence is CASSESRAANTQYF. The CDR3 DNA reads as TGTGCCAGCAGTGAAAGCAGGGCCGCAAATACGCAGTATTTT.

V and J are TRBV28 and TRBJ1-2; 12 bases match TRBD1. In germline, CDR1 is MDHEN, CDR2 SYDVKM. The CDR3 is 14 residues long. J lost 8 bases, V lost 7 bases, and 8 bases had no gene match. The CDR3 region is CASIPGQGARGYTF. The CDR3 region has the DNA TGTGCCAGCATCCCGGGACAGGGGGCGCGGGGCTACACCTTC.

This clonotype came up a few times. The rearrangement joins TRBV12-3 or TRBV12-4 to TRBJ1-4, with D possibly matching TRBD1 (5 bases). V gave up 3 bases and J gave up 0 bases, with 8 bases separating them. This CDR3 is built from 15 residues. CDR3 sequence: CASSFRGATNEKLFF. The CDR3, as DNA: TGTGCCAGCAGTTTTAGGGGAGCAACTAATGAAAAACTGTTTTTT.

This clonotype was seen repeatedly, ten times or more. V is TRBV19 and J is TRBJ1-5; 8 positions agree with TRBD1. After removal of 9 bases from V and 0 bases from J, the junction contained 4 bases not matched to a gene. CDR3 length: 14 residues. The V gene's germline CDR1 is LNHDA and CDR2 SQIVND (reference sequence). The chain's CDR3 is CASRDRNSNQPQHF. The CDR3 DNA is TGTGCCAGCAGGGACAGGAATAGCAATCAGCCCCAGCATTTT.

This clonotype was counted between two and nine times. V and J are TRBV5-1 and TRBJ2-1; the match to TRBD2 covers 11 bases. From germline, CDR1 is SGHRS and CDR2 YFSETQ. The CDR3 is 14 residues long. The V and J ends lost 2 bases and 9 bases, in that order; junction bases with no gene match: 4. The CDR3 nucleotides are TGCGCCAGCAGCTTTAGCGGGGGGGATCCTGAGCAGTTCTTC. It is translated as CASSFSGGDPEQFF.

This clonotype was seen ten or more times. V is TRBV7-6 and J is TRBJ2-3; perhaps TRBD1 as D (5 bases). The germline V gene has CDR1 SGHVS and CDR2 FNYEAQ. Between the trimmed V and J ends, which lost 5 bases and 2 bases, there was a span of 8 bases. The CDR3 spans 13 residues. The DNA of the CDR3 is TGTGCCAGCAGCCCCAGGGCCACAGATACGCAGTATTTT. Its protein product is CASSPRATDTQYF. Together with reference TRBV7-6 and TRBJ2-3, the CDR3 gives the full variable domain: GAGVSQSPRYKVTKRGQDVALRCDPISGHVSLYWYRQALGQGPEFLTYFNYEAQQDKSGLPNDRFSAERPEGSISTLTIQRTEQRDSAMYRCASSPRATDTQYFGPGTRLTVL.

This clonotype was picked up many times. V gene TRBV6-5 combines with J gene TRBJ2-7, with TRBD1 as a possible D gene (6 bases). CDR1 is MNHEY and CDR2 is SVGAGI in the germline V gene. Trimming left V 5 bases short and J 3 bases short, with 8 bases between. CDR3 length: 12 amino acids. The CDR3 nucleotides are TGTGCCAGCAGTCGGGACAACTACGAGCAGTACTTC. Translating gives CASSRDNYEQYF.

This clonotype has a count of ten or more. The chain carries TRBV5-1 and TRBJ2-1; unclear D gene. V was cut by 0 bases and J by 6 bases, with 7 bases left in between. This CDR3 region has 13 residues. Germline V gene sequence: CDR1 SGHRS, CDR2 YFSETQ. The chain's CDR3 is CASSLVAANEQFF. CDR3 nucleotide sequence: TGCGCCAGCAGCTTGGTGGCAGCCAATGAGCAGTTCTTC.

The sample holds a few counts of this clonotype. The genes are TRBV7-6 and TRBJ2-5; TRBD1 or TRBD2 may be the D gene (5 bases each). CDR1 and CDR2 from the germline V gene are SGHVS and FNYEAQ. The CDR3 extends over 14 amino acids. Between the trimmed V and J ends, which lost 1 base and 5 bases, there was a span of 11 bases. The CDR3 spells CASSLGGVVETQYF. As DNA, the CDR3 is TGTGCCAGCAGCTTAGGAGGGGTGGTGGAGACCCAGTACTTC.

For this clonotype: This clone may be a read error of a much larger clone one base away. The chain is built from TRBV18 and TRBJ2-3; no reliable D call. The germline V gene encodes CDR1 KGHSH and CDR2 LQKENI. Trimming shortened V by 3 bases and J by 6 bases, and 13 bases separated the two germline ends. The CDR3 length is 14 residues. In DNA form, the CDR3 reads TGTGCCAGCTCACCCTCGTCCGCGGAGGATACGCAGTATTTT. Amino acid sequence: CASSPSSAEDTQYF.

V is TRBV6-2 or TRBV6-3 and J is TRBJ2-1; no firm D call. CDR1 is MNHEY, CDR2 SVGEGT, per germline. V shed 4 bases and J shed 5 bases, with 9 bases lying between them. The CDR3 contains 13 residues. The CDR3 loop reads CASSFDSNNEQFF. As DNA, the CDR3 is TGTGCCAGCAGTTTCGACTCAAACAATGAGCAGTTCTTC.

A few counts support this clonotype. The CDR3 reads CASSYSNYGYTF. CDR3 bases: TGTGCCAGCAGTTACTCGAACTATGGCTACACCTTC. The chain employs TRBV6-5 and TRBJ1-2, with no clear D. Germline CDR1 MNHEY, CDR2 SVGAGI. V shed 0 bases and J shed 2 bases, with 1 base lying between them. This CDR3 has 12 amino acids.

This clonotype was seen a few times. The chain combines TRBV2 with TRBJ2-3, with 7 bases identical to TRBD1. CDR1 is SNHLY and CDR2 is FYNNEI in the germline V gene. Germline trimming cut 2 bases from V and 1 base from J; bases unmatched to any gene: 0. The CDR3 runs 14 residues. CDR3 sequence: CASSETGGTDTQYF. Here the CDR3 DNA reads TGTGCCAGCAGTGAAACAGGGGGCACAGATACGCAGTATTTT.